A few counts support the clone carrying this T cell receptor beta chain. Germline lookup yields CDR1 MNHEY and CDR2 SVGAGI. V was pared by 5 bases and J by 4 bases, with 10 bases of the junction left unmatched. The CDR3 runs to 17 residues. The data belong to a study of T cells after yellow fever vaccination. TCRdb redid the calling of the 5' RACE reads with MiXCR, one entry per CDR3 protein. The sample yields 250,000 to 300,000 distinct CDR3 sequences, roughly 13% seen once. This TCR was recovered from a man younger than 45 who received the YFV17D yellow fever vaccine. This sequence joins TRBV6-5 and TRBJ2-1; TRBD2 matches at 11 bases. Material: CD4+ T cells sorted from PBMCs, obtained 45 days after the yellow fever booster vaccination. The DNA of the CDR3 is TGTGCCAGCAGTCAGCAGATAGCGGGAGGGCGATACAATGAGCAGTTCTTC. Amino acid sequence: CASSQQIAGGRYNEQFF.